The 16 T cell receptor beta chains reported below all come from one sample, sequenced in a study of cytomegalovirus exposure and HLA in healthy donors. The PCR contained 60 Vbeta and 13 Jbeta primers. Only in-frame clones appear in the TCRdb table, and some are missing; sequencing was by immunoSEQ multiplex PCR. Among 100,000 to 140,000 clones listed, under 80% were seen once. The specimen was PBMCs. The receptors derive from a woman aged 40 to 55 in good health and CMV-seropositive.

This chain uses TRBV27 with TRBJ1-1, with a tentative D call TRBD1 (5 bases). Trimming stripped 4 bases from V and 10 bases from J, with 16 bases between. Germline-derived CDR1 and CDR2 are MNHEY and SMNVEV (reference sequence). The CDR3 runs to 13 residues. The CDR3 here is CASSSPNQGGAFF. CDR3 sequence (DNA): TGTGCCAGCAGTTCCCCCAACCAGGGTGGAGCTTTCTTT.

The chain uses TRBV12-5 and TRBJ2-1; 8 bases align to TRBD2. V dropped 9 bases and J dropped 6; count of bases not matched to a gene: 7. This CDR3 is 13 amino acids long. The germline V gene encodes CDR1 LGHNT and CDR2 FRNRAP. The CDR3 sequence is CASGGDTRNEQFF. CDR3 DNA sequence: TGTGCTAGCGGGGGGGACACCCGCAATGAGCAGTTCTTC.

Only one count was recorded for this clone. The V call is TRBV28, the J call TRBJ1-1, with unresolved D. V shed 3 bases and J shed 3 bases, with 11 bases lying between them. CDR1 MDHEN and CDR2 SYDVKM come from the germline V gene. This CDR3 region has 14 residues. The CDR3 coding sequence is TGTGCCAGCAGTTTGGTACGGGTGGACACTGAAGCTTTCTTT. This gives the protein CASSLVRVDTEAFF. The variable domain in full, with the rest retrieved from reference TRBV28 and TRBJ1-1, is DVKVTQSSRYLVKRTGEKVFLECVQDMDHENMFWYRQDPGLGLRLIYFSYDVKMKEKGDIPEGYSVSREKKERFSLILESASTNQTSMYLCASSLVRVDTEAFFGQGTRLTVV.

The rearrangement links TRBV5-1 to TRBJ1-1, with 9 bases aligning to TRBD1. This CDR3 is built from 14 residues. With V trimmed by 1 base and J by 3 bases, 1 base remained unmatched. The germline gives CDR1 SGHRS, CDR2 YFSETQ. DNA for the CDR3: TGCGCCAGCAGCTTGACAGGGGGCTACACTGAAGCTTTCTTT. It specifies CASSLTGGYTEAFF.

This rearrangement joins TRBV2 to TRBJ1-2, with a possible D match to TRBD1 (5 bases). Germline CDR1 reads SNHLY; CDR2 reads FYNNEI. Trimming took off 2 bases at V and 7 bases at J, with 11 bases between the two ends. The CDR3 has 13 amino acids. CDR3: CASSERGIGGYTF. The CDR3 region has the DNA TGTGCCAGCAGTGAAAGGGGCATCGGTGGCTACACCTTC.

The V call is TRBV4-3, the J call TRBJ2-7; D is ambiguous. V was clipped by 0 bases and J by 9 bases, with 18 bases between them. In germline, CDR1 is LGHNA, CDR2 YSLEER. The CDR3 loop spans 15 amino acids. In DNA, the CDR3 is TGCGCCAGCAGCCAAGATGTTTCGCCGCTCCTAGGGCAGTACTTC. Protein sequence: CASSQDVSPLLGQYF.

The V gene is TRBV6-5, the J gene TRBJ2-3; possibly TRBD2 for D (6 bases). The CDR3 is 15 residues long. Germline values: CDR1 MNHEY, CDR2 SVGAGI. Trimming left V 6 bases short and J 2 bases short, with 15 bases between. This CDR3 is CASRGGAQVTDTQYF. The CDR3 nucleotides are TGTGCCAGCAGGGGAGGAGCGCAGGTCACAGATACGCAGTATTTT.

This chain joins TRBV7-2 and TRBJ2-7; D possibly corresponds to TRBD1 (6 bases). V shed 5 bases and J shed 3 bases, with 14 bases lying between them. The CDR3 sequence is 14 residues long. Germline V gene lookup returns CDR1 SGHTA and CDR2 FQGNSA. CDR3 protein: CASSPQGLNYEQYF. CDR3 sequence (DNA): TGTGCCAGCAGCCCGCAGGGGTTAAACTACGAGCAGTACTTC.

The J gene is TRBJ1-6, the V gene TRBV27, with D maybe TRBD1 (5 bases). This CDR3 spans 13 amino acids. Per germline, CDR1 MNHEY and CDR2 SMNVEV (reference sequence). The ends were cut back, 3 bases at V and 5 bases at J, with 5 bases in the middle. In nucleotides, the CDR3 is TGTGCCAGCAGTTTGACAGATAATTCACCCCTCCACTTT. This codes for CASSLTDNSPLHF.

Written as DNA, the CDR3 is TGTGCCAGCAGCTTAGTGGCGGACTCTTATGGCTACACCTTC. It yields the protein CASSLVADSYGYTF. The V gene is TRBV7-2, the J gene TRBJ1-2, with no clear D. The CDR3 spans 14 residues. From germline, CDR1 is SGHTA and CDR2 FQGNSA. The V gene lost 1 base and the J gene lost 5 bases, with 11 bases spanning the gap.

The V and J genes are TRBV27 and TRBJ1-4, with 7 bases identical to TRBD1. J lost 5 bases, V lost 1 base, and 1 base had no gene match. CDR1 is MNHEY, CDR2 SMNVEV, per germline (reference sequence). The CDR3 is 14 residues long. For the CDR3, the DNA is TGTGCCAGCAGTTTATGGGGACAGAATGAAAAACTGTTTTTT. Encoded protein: CASSLWGQNEKLFF.

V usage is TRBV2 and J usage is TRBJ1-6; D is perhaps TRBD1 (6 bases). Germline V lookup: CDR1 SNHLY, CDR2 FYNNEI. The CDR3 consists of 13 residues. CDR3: CASRTALNSPLHF. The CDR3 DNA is TGTGCTTCGAGGACAGCCTTAAATTCACCCCTCCACTTT.

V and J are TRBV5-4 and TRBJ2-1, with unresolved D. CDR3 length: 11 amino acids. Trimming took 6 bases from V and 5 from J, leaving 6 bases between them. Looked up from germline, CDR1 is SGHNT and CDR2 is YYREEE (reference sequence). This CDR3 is CASTNDNEQFF. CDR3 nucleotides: TGTGCCAGCACTAACGACAATGAGCAGTTCTTC. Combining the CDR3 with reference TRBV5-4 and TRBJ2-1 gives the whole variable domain ETGVTQSPTHLIKTRGQQVTLRCSSQSGHNTVSWYQQALGQGPQFIFQYYREEENGRGNFPPRFSGLQFPNYSSELNVNALELDDSALYLCASTNDNEQFFGPGTRLTVL.

The DNA of the CDR3 is TGCGCCAGCAGTATGGCGGCGGGGGGGACCTACGAGCAGTACTTC. As protein: CASSMAAGGTYEQYF. V usage is TRBV5-1 and J usage is TRBJ2-7, with TRBD2 identical over 9 bases. The trim removed 5 bases at V and 2 bases at J, leaving 8 bases unmatched. The CDR3 consists of 15 residues. Germline V gives CDR1 SGHRS, CDR2 YFSETQ.

The CDR3 DNA reads TGTGCCAGCAGCCCCTCGGACGGGAGATACACTGAAGCTTTCTTT. It translates to CASSPSDGRYTEAFF. V gene TRBV14 combines with J gene TRBJ1-1; D not resolved. The CDR3 loop spans 15 amino acids. Germline assignment: CDR1 SGHDN and CDR2 FVKESK. Trimming left V 4 bases short and J 3 bases short, with 15 bases between.

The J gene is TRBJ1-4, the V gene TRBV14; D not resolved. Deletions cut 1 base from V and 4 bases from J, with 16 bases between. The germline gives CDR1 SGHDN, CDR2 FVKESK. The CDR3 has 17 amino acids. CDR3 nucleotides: TGTGCCAGCAGCCAAGGTCGGGGAGTGTTTCTTAATGAAAAACTGTTTTTT. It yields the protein CASSQGRGVFLNEKLFF.